This T cell receptor beta chain came from a study of T cell repertoires in cytomegalovirus infection. Whole-study context: Both recently identified HLA-C-restricted and well-studied HLA-B-restricted CMV epitopes were used in the study. Signatures in public TCR beta sequences pointed to both CMV infection and matching HLA type. Study results and limitations: HLA-C-restricted CMV-specific TCR beta clonotypes were dominant in the ex vivo response. Cumulative public TCR beta family frequency identified carriers of CMV plus the relevant HLA.

The CDR3 runs to 16 residues. Germline V gene sequence: CDR1 SGHDN, CDR2 FVKESK. The junction had 10 bases not matched to a gene; V was cut back by 5 bases and J by 3 bases. TCRdb reprocessed the reads via MiXCR and lists one record per CDR3 protein. The data show some 500,000 distinct CDR3 sequences, with over 35% seen just once and 48% held by the top ten. Details on this clonotype: The antigen remains unidentified.

The receptor was derived from a human donor in good health (CMV status not recorded). Some clones in this sample may be carry-over from other donors' samples. The chain has TRBV14 and TRBJ2-3; 8 bases fit TRBD2. The source was cultured PBMCs, collected from culture after CMV antigen stimulation. The CDR3 DNA follows: TGTGCCAGCAGCTTCGCGGGGGGATTCATTACAGATACGCAGTATTTT. Its translation is CASSFAGGFITDTQYF.